The clone carrying this TCR beta chain has more than one count but fewer than ten. Its antigen is unknown. Documented time point: late sampling 161 to 241 days after vaccination in a few convalescent patients. Described treatment: roughly 10-day PBMC culture with coronavirus spike peptide pools or control peptides (ViraFEST assay). IL-2 at around 9.4 IU/ml and peptide pools at approximately 10 ug/ml were added to PBMCs cultured at about 2 million per well. In germline, CDR1 is KGHDR, CDR2 SFDVKD. This CDR3 contains 16 residues. Trimming cost V 6 bases and J 2 bases, with 16 bases left between them. These data are taken from a study of vaccination and CD4 T cells after COVID-19. Study-level information: The study sampled a few convalescent patients at day 14 and again at days 161 to 241 post-vaccination.

Sequencing of the DNA from cultured CD4+ T cells was carried out with the Oncomine TCR Beta short-read assay. Using its own MiXCR run on the PCR reads, TCRdb lists one record per CDR3 protein. Found here are approximately 27,000 distinct CDR3 sequences, under 40% of them singletons; the top ten hold roughly 3.5%. This sample comprised CD4+ T cells from blood, cultured in vitro, obtained about 7 months after SARS-CoV-2 vaccination. This TCR was recovered from a human donor who had recovered from COVID-19. The gene calls are TRBV24-1 and TRBJ1-5; tentatively, D is TRBD1 (5 bases). The CDR3 is CATSRGPPGGNQPQHF. CDR3 nucleotide sequence: TGTGCCACCAGTCGGGGACCGCCCGGAGGCAATCAGCCCCAGCATTTT.